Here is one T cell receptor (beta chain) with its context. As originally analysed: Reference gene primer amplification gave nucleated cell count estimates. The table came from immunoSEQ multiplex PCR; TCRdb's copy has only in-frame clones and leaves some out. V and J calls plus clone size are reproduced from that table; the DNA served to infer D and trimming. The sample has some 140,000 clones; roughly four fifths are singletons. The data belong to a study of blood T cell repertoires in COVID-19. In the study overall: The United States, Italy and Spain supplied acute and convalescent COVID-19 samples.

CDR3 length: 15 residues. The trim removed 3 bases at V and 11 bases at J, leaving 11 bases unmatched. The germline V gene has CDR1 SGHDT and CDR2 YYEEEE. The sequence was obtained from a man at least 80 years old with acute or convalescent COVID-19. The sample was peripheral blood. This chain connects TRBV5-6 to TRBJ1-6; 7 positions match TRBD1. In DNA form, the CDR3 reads TGTGCCAGCAGCTCCAAGGGGGCGGGGCAGGCACCCCTCCACTTT. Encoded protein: CASSSKGAGQAPLHF.